The clone carrying this T cell receptor beta chain came up many times. Its antigen remains unknown. The length of the CDR3 is 12 residues. Trimming removed 0 bases at V and 10 bases at J, with 10 bases between. Germline CDR1 GTSNPN, CDR2 SVGIG (reference sequence). TCR beta CDR3 sequences were amplified from RNA transcripts. HTBI primers were the set used in a first-round RT-PCR of the TCR CDR3. TCRdb redid the calling of the multiplex PCR reads with MiXCR, one entry per CDR3 protein. The sample holds some 770,000 distinct CDR3 sequences, roughly 15% seen once. The record originates from a study of T cells in Graves' hyperthyroidism and ophthalmopathy. Findings and caveats of the study: The model predicted ophthalmopathy a median approximately 6.3 months before onset.

Stable hyperthyroidism: no ophthalmopathy progression over 18 months of follow-up. Fresh peripheral blood, approximately 10 ml, yielded the PBMCs. The chain couples TRBV30 to TRBJ2-1; the D gene is possibly TRBD1 (6 bases). The sequence came from a man aged 18 to 35 with Graves' hyperthyroidism. The sequenced sample was blood. Here the CDR3 DNA reads TGTGCCTGGAGTGTCCATGGACAGGAGCAGTTCTTC. Its protein is CAWSVHGQEQFF.